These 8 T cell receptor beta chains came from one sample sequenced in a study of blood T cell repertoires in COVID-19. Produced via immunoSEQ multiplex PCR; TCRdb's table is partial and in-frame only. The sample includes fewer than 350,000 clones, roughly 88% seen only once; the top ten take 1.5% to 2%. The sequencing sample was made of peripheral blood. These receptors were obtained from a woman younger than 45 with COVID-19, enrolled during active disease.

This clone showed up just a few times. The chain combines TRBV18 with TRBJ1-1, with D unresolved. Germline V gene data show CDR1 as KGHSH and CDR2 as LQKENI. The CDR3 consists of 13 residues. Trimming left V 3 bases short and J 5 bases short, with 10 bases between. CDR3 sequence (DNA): TGTGCCAGCTCACCGGCGGGAGGAACTGAAGCTTTCTTT. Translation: CASSPAGGTEAFF.

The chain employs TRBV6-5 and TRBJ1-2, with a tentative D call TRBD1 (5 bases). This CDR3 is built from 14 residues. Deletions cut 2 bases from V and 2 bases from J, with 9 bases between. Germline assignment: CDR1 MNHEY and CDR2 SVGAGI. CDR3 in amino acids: CASSYGRTNYGYTF. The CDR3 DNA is TGTGCCAGCAGTTACGGACGGACAAACTATGGCTACACCTTC.

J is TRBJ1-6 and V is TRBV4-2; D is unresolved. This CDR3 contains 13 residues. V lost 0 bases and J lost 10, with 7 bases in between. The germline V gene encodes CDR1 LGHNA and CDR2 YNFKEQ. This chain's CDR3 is CASSQEGSSPLHF. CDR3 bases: TGTGCCAGCAGCCAAGAAGGGAGCTCACCCCTCCACTTT.

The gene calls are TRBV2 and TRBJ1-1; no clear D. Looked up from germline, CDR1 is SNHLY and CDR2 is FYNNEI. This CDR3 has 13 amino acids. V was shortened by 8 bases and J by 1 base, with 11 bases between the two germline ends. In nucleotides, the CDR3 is TGTGCCAGCCTAAGACGGGAGAACACTGAAGCTTTCTTT. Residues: CASLRRENTEAFF.

The CDR3 reads CASSQDRPSTEAFF. The CDR3 DNA reads as TGTGCCAGCAGCCAAGACAGGCCGAGCACTGAAGCTTTCTTT. The gene calls are TRBV28 and TRBJ1-1; D might be TRBD1 (6 bases). V lost 6 bases and J 4 bases, leaving 15 bases between the germline ends. From germline, CDR1 is MDHEN and CDR2 SYDVKM. This CDR3 is 14 amino acids long.

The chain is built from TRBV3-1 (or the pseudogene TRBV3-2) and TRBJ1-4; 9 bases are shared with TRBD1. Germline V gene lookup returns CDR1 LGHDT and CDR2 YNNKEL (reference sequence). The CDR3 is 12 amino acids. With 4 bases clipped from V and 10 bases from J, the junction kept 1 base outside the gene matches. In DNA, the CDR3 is TGTGCCAGCAGCCCGACAGGGGGAAAACTGTTTTTT. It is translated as CASSPTGGKLFF.

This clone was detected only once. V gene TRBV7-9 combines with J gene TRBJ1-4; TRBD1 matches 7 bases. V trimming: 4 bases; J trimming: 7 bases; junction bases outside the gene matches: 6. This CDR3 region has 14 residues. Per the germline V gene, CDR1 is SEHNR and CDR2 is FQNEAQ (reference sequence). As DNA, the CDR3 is TGTGCCAGCAGCTCTGACAGGGACGGTGAAAAACTGTTTTTT. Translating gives CASSSDRDGEKLFF.

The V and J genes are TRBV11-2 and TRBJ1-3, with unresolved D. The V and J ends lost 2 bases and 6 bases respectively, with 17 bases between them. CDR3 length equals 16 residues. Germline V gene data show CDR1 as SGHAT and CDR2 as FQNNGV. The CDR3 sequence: CASSLNLLWSVNTIYF. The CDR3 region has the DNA TGTGCCAGCAGCTTAAACCTCCTCTGGTCGGTAAACACCATATATTTT. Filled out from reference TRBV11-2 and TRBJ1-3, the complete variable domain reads EAGVAQSPRYKIIEKRQSVAFWCNPISGHATLYWYQQILGQGPKLLIQFQNNGVVDDSQLPKDRFSAERLKGVDSTLKIQPAKLEDSAVYLCASSLNLLWSVNTIYFGEGSWLTVV.